These 28 T cell receptor beta chains originate from one sample sequenced in a study of T cell changes during pregnancy in multiple sclerosis (dated by TCRdb to the late 2010s). The library was produced with the immunoSEQ multiplex PCR assay. Sourced from immuneACCESS, this table was stored by TCRdb with only in-frame sequences that have V and J called. A share of the clones is absent; for the studies checked, an unresolved V gene accounts for under half, and the remainder has no known explanation. The sample has 20,000 or so clones on record, approximately 89% of them singletons. More than 0.5% of the sample goes to the ten largest clones. The source was CD4+ T cells from peripheral blood mononuclear cells, collected after pregnancy. The receptors derive from a female donor in good health, enrolled as a control in a pregnancy study.

The chain has TRBV28 and TRBJ1-2; D may be TRBD1 (6 bases). Germline loops: CDR1 MDHEN, CDR2 SYDVKM. There are 13 residues in the CDR3. V dropped 5 bases and J dropped 3 bases, with 10 bases sitting between them. The CDR3 loop reads CASSPGHHYGYTF. The CDR3 bases are TGTGCCAGCAGTCCGGGACACCACTATGGCTACACCTTC.

The chain carries TRBV7-2 and TRBJ2-4; tentatively, D is TRBD1 (6 bases). CDR3 length equals 15 residues. With 1 base removed from V and 7 bases from J, the gap between germline ends came to 14 bases. Germline values: CDR1 SGHTA, CDR2 FQGNSA. CDR3 region: CASSLGSTGMNIQYF. Here the CDR3 DNA reads TGTGCCAGCAGCTTAGGTAGTACAGGGATGAACATTCAGTACTTC.

This clone showed up just once. The chain is built from TRBV29-1 and TRBJ2-1, with D maybe TRBD2 (5 bases). This CDR3 has 13 residues. Looked up from germline, CDR1 is SQVTM and CDR2 is ANQGSEA. V was clipped by 1 base and J by 5 bases, with 9 bases between them. The CDR3 DNA follows: TGCAGCGTTGAAGCGGGATTTGACAATGAGCAGTTCTTC. Amino acid sequence: CSVEAGFDNEQFF.

The V gene is TRBV5-8, the J gene TRBJ1-3, with 9 nucleotides matching TRBD1. J was trimmed by 7 bases and V by 5 bases; bases with no gene match: 7. This CDR3 has 14 residues. In germline, CDR1 is SGHTS, CDR2 YDEGEE. The CDR3 protein is CASSPTGGWNTIYF. The CDR3 nucleotides read TGTGCCAGCAGTCCCACAGGGGGCTGGAACACCATATATTTT.

This clone turned up a few times. The genes are TRBV19 and TRBJ1-6; D is unresolved. Germline values: CDR1 LNHDA, CDR2 SQIVND (reference sequence). V lost 5 bases to trimming and J lost 6 bases, with 11 bases between them. This CDR3 comprises 14 residues. CDR3: CASSFGGTNSPLHF. The CDR3 bases are TGTGCCAGTAGTTTTGGCGGTACTAATTCACCCCTCCACTTT.

The gene calls are TRBV5-1 and TRBJ2-1; 8 positions agree with TRBD1. The V gene's germline CDR1 is SGHRS and CDR2 YFSETQ. V dropped 4 bases and J dropped 5; count of bases not matched to a gene: 14. This CDR3 region has 17 residues. CDR3 amino acids: CASSAGTGLTGNNEQFF. CDR3 DNA: TGCGCCAGCAGCGCCGGGACAGGTCTCACTGGAAACAATGAGCAGTTCTTC.

The chain links TRBV2 to TRBJ2-5, with 10 bases aligning to TRBD1. With 3 bases clipped from V and 7 bases from J, the junction kept 17 bases outside the gene matches. Germline lookup yields CDR1 SNHLY and CDR2 FYNNEI. The CDR3 has 18 amino acids. The CDR3 loop is CASSDLGQGLSSKSTQYF. CDR3 sequence (DNA): TGTGCCAGCAGTGATTTGGGACAGGGGCTTTCAAGCAAATCGACCCAGTACTTC.

Worth noting for this clone: The same CDR3 is also encoded by other DNA sequences in this sample. The chain carries TRBV28 and TRBJ2-5; tentative D call: TRBD1 (6 bases). This CDR3 is 14 amino acids long. Germline V gene sequence: CDR1 MDHEN, CDR2 SYDVKM. V lost 6 bases, J lost 5 bases, and 16 bases lay in between. The CDR3 DNA is TGTGCCAGCAGCTTAGCAGGGGTTGGTGAGACCCAGTACTTC. Protein sequence: CASSLAGVGETQYF.

The rearrangement links TRBV10-3 to TRBJ1-1; TRBD1 matches 9 bases. Looked up from germline, CDR1 is ENHRY and CDR2 is SYGVKD. V shed 2 bases, J shed 1 base, and the junction held 5 bases outside the gene matches. The CDR3 runs to 16 residues. In DNA form, the CDR3 reads TGTGCCATCAGTGAGCCGGGACAGGGTGAGAACACTGAAGCTTTCTTT. Its protein is CAISEPGQGENTEAFF.

The chain combines TRBV11-3 with TRBJ2-5; 7 nucleotides align to TRBD2. This CDR3 contains 13 residues. In germline, CDR1 is SGHNT, CDR2 YENEEA. The junction had 1 base not matched to a gene; V was cut back by 2 bases and J by 4 bases. The CDR3 protein is CASSLRGVETQYF. The CDR3 DNA is TGTGCCAGCAGCTTACGGGGGGTAGAGACCCAGTACTTC.

The J gene is TRBJ2-2, the V gene TRBV6-5, with D uncertain. Germline-derived CDR1 and CDR2 are MNHEY and SVGAGI. V lost 2 bases and J 4 bases, leaving 5 bases between the germline ends. CDR3 size: 13 residues. CDR3 sequence: CASSYRVTGELFF. The CDR3 DNA sequence: TGTGCCAGCAGTTACCGGGTCACCGGGGAGCTGTTTTTT.

The chain is built from TRBV19 and TRBJ2-7; TRBD1 aligns across 9 bases. After removal of 3 bases from V and 6 bases from J, the junction contained 3 bases not matched to a gene. CDR1 is LNHDA and CDR2 is SQIVND in the germline V gene (reference sequence). This CDR3 has 13 amino acids. In DNA, the CDR3 is TGTGCCAGTAGTATCGGGACAGGGACCGAGCAGTACTTC. Amino acid sequence: CASSIGTGTEQYF.

This rearrangement joins TRBV19 to TRBJ1-2; D is possibly TRBD1 (6 bases). Per the germline V gene, CDR1 is LNHDA and CDR2 is SQIVND (reference sequence). V shed 7 bases and J shed 6 bases, with 15 bases lying between them. The CDR3 totals 13 residues. The chain's CDR3 is CASTPGQWNGYTF. The CDR3 coding sequence is TGTGCCAGTACCCCCGGACAGTGGAATGGCTACACCTTC.

This rearrangement joins TRBV7-9 to TRBJ2-5, with D possibly being TRBD2 (6 bases). The V gene's germline CDR1 is SEHNR and CDR2 FQNEAQ (reference sequence). This CDR3 has 15 residues. Trimming cost V 1 base and J 2 bases, with 11 bases left between them. The CDR3: CASSLGPSVQETQYF. CDR3 bases: TGTGCCAGCAGCTTAGGGCCTAGCGTACAAGAGACCCAGTACTTC. Full variable domain (rest looked up from reference TRBV7-9 and TRBJ2-5): DTGVSQNPRHKITKRGQNVTFRCDPISEHNRLYWYRQTLGQGPEFLTYFQNEAQLEKSRLLSDRFSAERPKGSFSTLEIQRTEQGDSAMYLCASSLGPSVQETQYFGPGTRLLVL.

The V gene is TRBV28, the J gene TRBJ2-7, with 14 bases aligning to TRBD2. The CDR3 runs 20 residues. V was pared by 5 bases and J by 3 bases, with 18 bases of the junction left unmatched. Germline V gene lookup returns CDR1 MDHEN and CDR2 SYDVKM. For the CDR3, the DNA is TGTGCCAGCAGTGAAACAGGGGCGACTAGCGGGAGGGCGATCGACTACGAGCAGTACTTC. This codes for CASSETGATSGRAIDYEQYF.

The chain has TRBV5-6 and TRBJ1-2, with 7 bases identical to TRBD1. Germline V CDR1 and CDR2: SGHDT, YYEEEE. Germline trimming cut 4 bases from V and 2 bases from J; bases unmatched to any gene: 8. This CDR3 has 15 residues. The DNA of the CDR3 is TGTGCCAGCAGCCGCCGGGACAGCAAAAACTATGGCTACACCTTC. It translates to CASSRRDSKNYGYTF.

The count of this clone is one. The chain is built from TRBV7-3 and TRBJ2-1, with TRBD2 matching 11 bases. Germline assignment: CDR1 SGHTA and CDR2 FQGTGA. The junction had 9 bases not matched to a gene; V was cut back by 4 bases and J by 10 bases. CDR3 length: 15 amino acids. The CDR3 region is CASSSPSGGQYEQFF. CDR3 in DNA: TGTGCCAGCAGCTCCCCTAGCGGGGGGCAGTACGAGCAGTTCTTC.

The chain uses TRBV10-1 and TRBJ2-7; 13 nucleotides align to TRBD2. The CDR3 sequence is 17 residues long. J lost 4 bases, V lost 2 bases, and 8 bases had no gene match. Germline lookup yields CDR1 WNHNN and CDR2 SYGVQD (reference sequence). CDR3 sequence: CASSEPPWGLAGYEQYF. The CDR3 DNA reads as TGCGCCAGCAGTGAGCCCCCTTGGGGACTAGCGGGGTACGAGCAGTACTTC.

CDR3 bases: TGTGCCAGTAGTATACAGGCCGCAACTAATGAAAAACTGTTTTTT. Protein: CASSIQAATNEKLFF. The J gene is TRBJ1-4, the V gene TRBV19; D uncertain. Germline CDR1 is LNHDA and CDR2 is SQIVND (reference sequence). The length of the CDR3 is 15 residues. The ends were cut back, 2 bases at V and 0 bases at J, with 7 bases in the middle.

The J gene is TRBJ2-3, the V gene TRBV15, with no clear D. This CDR3 is 13 amino acids long. Trimming pared 5 bases from V and 0 bases from J, leaving 6 bases between. The germline gives CDR1 LNHNV, CDR2 YYDKDF (reference sequence). The CDR3 protein is CATSPTSTDTQYF. CDR3 sequence (DNA): TGTGCCACCAGCCCGACTAGCACAGATACGCAGTATTTT.

This clone was seen a single time. The rearrangement uses TRBV7-9 and TRBJ2-5, with D possibly TRBD2 on 6 matching bases. V lost 0 bases to trimming and J lost 2 bases, with 22 bases between them. Germline assignment: CDR1 SEHNR and CDR2 FQNEAQ (reference sequence). This CDR3 comprises 19 residues. For the CDR3, the DNA is TGTGCCAGCAGCTTAGCGTCACTAGCCTCACTAATCCGACAAGAGACCCAGTACTTC. Protein: CASSLASLASLIRQETQYF.

The J gene is TRBJ2-1, the V gene TRBV7-2; 8 bases align to TRBD2. The length of the CDR3 is 15 residues. CDR1 is SGHTA and CDR2 is FQGNSA in the germline V gene. The trim removed 5 bases at V and 4 bases at J, leaving 7 bases unmatched. The CDR3 loop reads CASSTWSGSYNEQFF. Written as DNA, the CDR3 is TGTGCCAGCAGCACATGGAGCGGGAGTTACAATGAGCAGTTCTTC. Filled out from reference TRBV7-2 and TRBJ2-1, the complete variable domain reads GAGVSQSPSNKVTEKGKDVELRCDPISGHTALYWYRQSLGQGLEFLIYFQGNSAPDKSGLPSDRFSAERTGGSVSTLTIQRTQQEDSAVYLCASSTWSGSYNEQFFGPGTRLTVL.

The V and J genes are TRBV25-1 and TRBJ1-6; D remains ambiguous. Germline V gene data show CDR1 as MGHDK and CDR2 as SYGVNS. Trimming pared 0 bases from V and 8 bases from J, leaving 8 bases between. The CDR3 covers 14 residues. CDR3 DNA sequence: TGTGCCAGCAGTGAATACAAGGGAGATTCACCCCTCCACTTT. Encoded protein: CASSEYKGDSPLHF.

The gene calls are TRBV27 and TRBJ2-7; possible D gene TRBD1, 5 bases. Trimming shortened V by 3 bases and J by 4 bases, and 13 bases separated the two germline ends. CDR1 and CDR2 (germline): MNHEY, SMNVEV (reference sequence). The CDR3 spans 14 residues. CDR3 sequence reads: CASSFSRGHYEQYF. CDR3 in DNA: TGTGCCAGCAGTTTTAGTAGGGGTCATTACGAGCAGTACTTC.

The chain combines TRBV2 with TRBJ2-6; unclear D gene. V was cut by 7 bases and J by 3 bases, with 25 bases left in between. Germline assignment: CDR1 SNHLY and CDR2 FYNNEI. The CDR3 covers 19 residues. The chain's CDR3 is CASIDHQPPARGGANVLTF. The CDR3 nucleotides are TGTGCCAGCATAGATCACCAACCCCCAGCCCGCGGTGGGGCCAACGTCCTGACTTTC.

The chain combines TRBV19 with TRBJ1-2; no firm D call. The germline V gene has CDR1 LNHDA and CDR2 SQIVND (reference sequence). V lost 9 bases to trimming and J lost 1 base, with 12 bases between them. CDR3 length: 13 amino acids. DNA for the CDR3: TGTGCCAGCTCGCCGCGGATTAACTATGGCTACACCTTC. As protein: CASSPRINYGYTF.

The chain has TRBV7-2 and TRBJ2-1, with 9 positions matching TRBD2. The ends lost 5 bases at V and 8 bases at J; junction bases unmatched: 10. The germline V gene has CDR1 SGHTA and CDR2 FQGNSA. This CDR3 spans 15 amino acids. CDR3 sequence reads: CASSRAGGIQYEQFF. In DNA form, the CDR3 reads TGTGCCAGCAGCCGAGCGGGGGGAATACAATATGAGCAGTTCTTC.

The rearrangement uses TRBV19 and TRBJ2-2; TRBD2 aligns across 14 bases. J was trimmed by 8 bases and V by 5 bases; bases with no gene match: 13. The CDR3 is 18 residues long. The germline gives CDR1 LNHDA, CDR2 SQIVND (reference sequence). Here the CDR3 DNA reads TGTGCCAGTAGTTACTACGGGACTAGCGGGAGCCCGGGAGGGGAGCTGTTTTTT. It translates to CASSYYGTSGSPGGELFF.